The T cell receptor beta chain described here comes from a study of T cells after yellow fever vaccination. Study outcomes and limitations: In FACS-sorted repertoires, abundant clonotypes from the bulk population could appear as contaminants. Peak timing came faster in the weaker secondary response, day 5 versus 15.

Concerning this clonotype: Antigen unknown.

For TCR, cDNA came from 5'RACE template switching, which added a universal primer site and UMIs. TCRdb re-called the 5' RACE reads with MiXCR, one entry per CDR3 protein. The sample records hundreds of thousands of distinct CDR3 sequences, roughly 3.5% being singletons. The CDR3 extends over 16 amino acids. With 0 bases clipped from V and 5 bases from J, the junction kept 5 bases outside the gene matches. Germline V gene sequence: CDR1 MNHEY, CDR2 SVGAGI. This clonotype originated in a young man who received the YFV17D yellow fever vaccine. Sequenced here: PBMCs, sampled on the day of the yellow fever booster vaccination. V usage is TRBV6-5 and J usage is TRBJ2-5, with TRBD2 matching 11 bases. The CDR3 is CASSYSSGGAGETQYF. The CDR3 nucleotides read TGTGCCAGCAGTTACTCTAGCGGGGGGGCCGGTGAGACCCAGTACTTC.